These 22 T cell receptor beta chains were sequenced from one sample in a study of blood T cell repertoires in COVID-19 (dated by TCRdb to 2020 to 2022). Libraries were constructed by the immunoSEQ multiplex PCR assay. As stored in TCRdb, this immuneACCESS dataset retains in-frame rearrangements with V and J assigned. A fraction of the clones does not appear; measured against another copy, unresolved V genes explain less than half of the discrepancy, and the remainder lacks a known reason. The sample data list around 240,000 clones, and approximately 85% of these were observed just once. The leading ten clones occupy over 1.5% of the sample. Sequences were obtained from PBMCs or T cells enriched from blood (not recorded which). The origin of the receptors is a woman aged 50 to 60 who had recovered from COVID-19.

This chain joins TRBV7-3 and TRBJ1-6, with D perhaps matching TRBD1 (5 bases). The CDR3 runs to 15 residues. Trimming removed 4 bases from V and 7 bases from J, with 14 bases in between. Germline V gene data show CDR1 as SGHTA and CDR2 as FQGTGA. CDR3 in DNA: TGTGCCAGCAGCTCCGCGCCAGGGTTAAATTCACCCCTCCACTTT. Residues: CASSSAPGLNSPLHF.

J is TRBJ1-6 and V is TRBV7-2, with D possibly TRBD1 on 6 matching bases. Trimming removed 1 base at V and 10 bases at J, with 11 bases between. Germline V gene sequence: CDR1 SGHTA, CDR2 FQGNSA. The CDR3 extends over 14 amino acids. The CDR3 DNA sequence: TGTGCCAGCAGCTTAGTAAGGGACACCTCACCCCTCCACTTT. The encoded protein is CASSLVRDTSPLHF.

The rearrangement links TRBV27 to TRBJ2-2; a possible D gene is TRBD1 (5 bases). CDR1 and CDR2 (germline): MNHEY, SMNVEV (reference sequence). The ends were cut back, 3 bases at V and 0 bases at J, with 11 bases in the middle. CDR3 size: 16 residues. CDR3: CASSFMARANTGELFF. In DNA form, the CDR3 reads TGTGCCAGCAGTTTTATGGCCAGGGCGAACACCGGGGAGCTGTTTTTT.

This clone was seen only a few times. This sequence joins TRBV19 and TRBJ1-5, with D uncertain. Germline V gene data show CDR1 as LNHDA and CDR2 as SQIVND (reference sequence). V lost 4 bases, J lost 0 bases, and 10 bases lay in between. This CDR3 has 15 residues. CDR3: CASSNRYYSNQPQHF. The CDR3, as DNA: TGTGCCAGTAGTAACAGATATTATAGCAATCAGCCCCAGCATTTT.

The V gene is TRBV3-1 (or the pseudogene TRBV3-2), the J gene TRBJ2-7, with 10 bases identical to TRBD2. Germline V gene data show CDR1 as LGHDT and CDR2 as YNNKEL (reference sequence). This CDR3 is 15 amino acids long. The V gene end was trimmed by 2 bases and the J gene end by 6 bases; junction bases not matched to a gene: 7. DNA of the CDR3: TGTGCCAGCAGCCAAAGCGGGAGGGCCCTCGGCGAGCAGTACTTC. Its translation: CASSQSGRALGEQYF.

DNA of the CDR3: TGTGCCAGCACCCTCCAGGGGGCTAGCAATCAGCCCCAGCATTTT. Translation: CASTLQGASNQPQHF. J is TRBJ1-5 and V is TRBV28, with TRBD1 matching over 8 bases. Germline V lookup: CDR1 MDHEN, CDR2 SYDVKM. V lost 7 bases and J lost 0; bases outside the gene matches: 5. The CDR3 spans 15 residues.

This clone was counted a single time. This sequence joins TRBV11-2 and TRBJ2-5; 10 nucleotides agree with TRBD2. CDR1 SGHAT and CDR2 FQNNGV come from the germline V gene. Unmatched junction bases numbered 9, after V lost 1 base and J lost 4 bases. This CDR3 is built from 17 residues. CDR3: CASSLGNLAGDGETQYF. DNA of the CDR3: TGTGCCAGCAGCTTAGGGAATCTAGCGGGAGACGGAGAGACCCAGTACTTC.

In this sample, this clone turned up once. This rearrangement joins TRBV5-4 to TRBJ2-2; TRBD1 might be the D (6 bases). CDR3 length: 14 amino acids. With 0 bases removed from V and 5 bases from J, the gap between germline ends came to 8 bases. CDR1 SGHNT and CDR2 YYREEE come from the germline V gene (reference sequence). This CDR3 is CASSLAQGTGELFF. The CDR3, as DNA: TGTGCCAGCAGCTTGGCCCAGGGGACCGGGGAGCTGTTTTTT. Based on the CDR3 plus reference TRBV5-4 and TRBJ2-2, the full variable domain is ETGVTQSPTHLIKTRGQQVTLRCSSQSGHNTVSWYQQALGQGPQFIFQYYREEENGRGNFPPRFSGLQFPNYSSELNVNALELDDSALYLCASSLAQGTGELFFGEGSRLTVL.

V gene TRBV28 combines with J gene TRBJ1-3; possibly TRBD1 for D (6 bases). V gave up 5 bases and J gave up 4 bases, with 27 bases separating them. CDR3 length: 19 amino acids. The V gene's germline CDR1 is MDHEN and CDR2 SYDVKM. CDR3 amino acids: CASSPPGFAQGILGNTIYF. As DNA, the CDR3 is TGTGCCAGCAGTCCTCCGGGTTTCGCACAGGGAATTTTAGGAAACACCATATATTTT.

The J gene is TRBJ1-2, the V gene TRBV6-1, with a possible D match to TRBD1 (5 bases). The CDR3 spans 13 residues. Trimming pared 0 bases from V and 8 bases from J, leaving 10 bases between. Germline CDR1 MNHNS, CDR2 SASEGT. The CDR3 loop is CASSEALRGGYTF. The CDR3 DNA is TGTGCCAGCAGTGAAGCGCTTCGGGGGGGCTACACCTTC.

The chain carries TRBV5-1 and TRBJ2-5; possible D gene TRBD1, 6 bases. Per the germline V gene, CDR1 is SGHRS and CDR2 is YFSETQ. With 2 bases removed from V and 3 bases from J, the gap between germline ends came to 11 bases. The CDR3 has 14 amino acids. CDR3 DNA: TGCGCCAGCAGCTTACAGGGCCACGAAGAGACCCAGTACTTC. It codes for CASSLQGHEETQYF.

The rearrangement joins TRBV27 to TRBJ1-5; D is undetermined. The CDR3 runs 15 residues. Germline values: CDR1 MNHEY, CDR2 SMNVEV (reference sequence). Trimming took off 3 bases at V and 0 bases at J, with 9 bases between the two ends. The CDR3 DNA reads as TGTGCCAGCAGTTTCCGGGGTGTTAGCAATCAGCCCCAGCATTTT. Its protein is CASSFRGVSNQPQHF.

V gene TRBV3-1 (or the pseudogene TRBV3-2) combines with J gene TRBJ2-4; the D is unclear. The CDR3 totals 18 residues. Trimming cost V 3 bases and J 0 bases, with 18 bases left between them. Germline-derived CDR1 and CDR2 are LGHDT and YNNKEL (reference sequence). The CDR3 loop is CASSHRHDTPLAKNIQYF. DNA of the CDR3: TGTGCCAGCAGCCATAGACACGATACCCCACTAGCCAAAAACATTCAGTACTTC.

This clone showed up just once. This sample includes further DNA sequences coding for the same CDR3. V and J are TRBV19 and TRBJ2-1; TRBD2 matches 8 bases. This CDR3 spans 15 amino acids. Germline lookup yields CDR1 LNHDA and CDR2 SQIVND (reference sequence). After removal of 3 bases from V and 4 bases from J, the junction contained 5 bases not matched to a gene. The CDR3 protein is CASSIPSGSYNEQFF. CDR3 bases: TGTGCCAGTAGTATTCCGAGCGGGAGTTACAATGAGCAGTTCTTC. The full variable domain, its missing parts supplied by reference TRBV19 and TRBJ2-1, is DGGITQSPKYLFRKEGQNVTLSCEQNLNHDAMYWYRQDPGQGLRLIYYSQIVNDFQKGDIAEGYSVSREKKESFPLTVTSAQKNPTAFYLCASSIPSGSYNEQFFGPGTRLTVL.

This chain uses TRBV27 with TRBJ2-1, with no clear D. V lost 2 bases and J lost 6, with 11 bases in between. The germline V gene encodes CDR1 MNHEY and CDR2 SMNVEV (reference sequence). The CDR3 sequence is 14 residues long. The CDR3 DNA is TGTGCCAGCAGTTTACTTCAGTACATCAATGAGCAGTTCTTC. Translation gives CASSLLQYINEQFF.

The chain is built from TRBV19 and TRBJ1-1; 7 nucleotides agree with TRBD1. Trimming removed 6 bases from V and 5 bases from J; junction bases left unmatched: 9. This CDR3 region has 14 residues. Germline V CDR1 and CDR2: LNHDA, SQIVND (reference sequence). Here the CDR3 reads CASRRTGVGTEAFF. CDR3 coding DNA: TGTGCCAGTAGGCGAACAGGGGTAGGGACTGAAGCTTTCTTT. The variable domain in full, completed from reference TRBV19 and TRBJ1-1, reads DGGITQSPKYLFRKEGQNVTLSCEQNLNHDAMYWYRQDPGQGLRLIYYSQIVNDFQKGDIAEGYSVSREKKESFPLTVTSAQKNPTAFYLCASRRTGVGTEAFFGQGTRLTVV.

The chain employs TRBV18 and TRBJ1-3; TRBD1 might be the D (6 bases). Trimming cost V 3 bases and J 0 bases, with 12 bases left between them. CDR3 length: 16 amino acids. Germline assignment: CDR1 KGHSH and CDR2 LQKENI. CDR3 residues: CASSPLTGSSGNTIYF. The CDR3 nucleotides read TGTGCCAGCTCACCGTTAACAGGGAGCTCTGGAAACACCATATATTTT.

The CDR3 bases are TGTGCCAGCAGCTCTCTGCCGGGTTCACCCCTCCACTTT. Translating gives CASSSLPGSPLHF. The chain uses TRBV11-2 and TRBJ1-6; no firm D call. The CDR3 is 13 amino acids. The germline V gene has CDR1 SGHAT and CDR2 FQNNGV. V lost 4 bases and J 9 bases, leaving 10 bases between the germline ends.

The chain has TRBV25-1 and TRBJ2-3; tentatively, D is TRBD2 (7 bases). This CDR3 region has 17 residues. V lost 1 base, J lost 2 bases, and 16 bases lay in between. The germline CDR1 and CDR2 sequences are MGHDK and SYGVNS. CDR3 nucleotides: TGTGCCAGCAGTGAATGGGGGGGCGGGTACTTCACAGATACGCAGTATTTT. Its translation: CASSEWGGGYFTDTQYF.

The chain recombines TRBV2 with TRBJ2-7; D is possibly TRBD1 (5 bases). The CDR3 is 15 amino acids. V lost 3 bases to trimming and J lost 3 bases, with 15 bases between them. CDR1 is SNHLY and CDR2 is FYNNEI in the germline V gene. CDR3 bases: TGTGCCAGCAGTGATCCAGGGCGAACCAACTACGAGCAGTACTTC. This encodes CASSDPGRTNYEQYF.

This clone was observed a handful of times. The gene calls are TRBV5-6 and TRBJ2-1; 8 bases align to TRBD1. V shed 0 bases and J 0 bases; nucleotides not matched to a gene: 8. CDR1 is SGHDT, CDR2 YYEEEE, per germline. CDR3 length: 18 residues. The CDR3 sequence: CASSLAVTRGLSYNEQFF. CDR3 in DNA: TGTGCCAGCAGCTTGGCCGTTACCAGGGGGCTCTCCTACAATGAGCAGTTCTTC.

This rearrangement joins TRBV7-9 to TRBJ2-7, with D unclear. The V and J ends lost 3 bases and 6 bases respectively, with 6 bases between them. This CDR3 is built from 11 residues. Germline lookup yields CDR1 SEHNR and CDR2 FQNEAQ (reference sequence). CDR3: CASSLPGEQYF. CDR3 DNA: TGTGCCAGCAGCTTGCCAGGCGAGCAGTACTTC.